A selection of T cell receptor beta chains follows, all from one sample in a study of radiotherapy plus CTLA-4 blockade in lung cancer. Method: immunoSEQ multiplex PCR; TCRdb's copy keeps in-frame clones and lacks some. The sample has 45,000 to 55,000 clones, more than 60% seen once; the top ten hold 3.2%. The source was peripheral blood, collected from a patient treated with radiotherapy plus ipilimumab. All receptors come from a human donor with non-small cell lung cancer who had a partial response to radiotherapy plus ipilimumab. Each CDR3 is given with its conserved first and last residue. The D gene is left open where the match is weak. Size values are once, few and many counts, or a class for expanded clones, and some rows have none.

abundance,v_gene,d_gene,len,j_gene,CDR3nt,CDR3aa
once,TRBV7-2,NA,19,TRBJ2-6,TGTGCCAGCAGCTTAGTTGGGGGGTCGACTTACTCTGGGGCCAACGTCCTGACTTTC,CASSLVGGSTYSGANVLTF
NA,TRBV9,TRBD1,14,TRBJ1-2,TGTGCCAGCAGCGTCGCCGGGACAGCCTATGGCTACACCTTC,CASSVAGTAYGYTF
NA,TRBV10-2,NA,12,TRBJ2-2,TGCGCCAGCAGTGCTGTCACCGGGGAGCTGTTTTTT,CASSAVTGELFF
NA,TRBV27,TRBD1,19,TRBJ1-5,TGTGCCAGCAGTCAAGCTCGGGGTATACCCCAGGGGGCTCGACAGCCCCAGCATTTT,CASSQARGIPQGARQPQHF
NA,TRBV2,TRBD1,14,TRBJ2-7,TGTGCCAGCAGTGAAGGAACAGGGGTCTACGAGCAGTACTTC,CASSEGTGVYEQYF
NA,TRBV2,TRBD1,15,TRBJ1-1,TGTGCCAGCAGCTCGACAGGGGGATTGGGCACTGAAGCTTTCTTT,CASSSTGGLGTEAFF
NA,TRBV11-1,NA,16,TRBJ2-7,TGTGCCAGCAGCTTGGGCGGGGCTCGCCTGTTGAGGGAGCAGTACTTC,CASSLGGARLLREQYF
few,TRBV5-4,NA,12,TRBJ2-1,TGTGCCAGCAGCCTTTCCTACAATGAGCAGTTCTTC,CASSLSYNEQFF
NA,TRBV18,TRBD1,15,TRBJ2-2,TGTGCCAGCTCACCACCGGACAGGGTGAACGGGGAGCTGTTTTTT,CASSPPDRVNGELFF
once,TRBV7-8,TRBD1,16,TRBJ2-2,TGTGCCAGCAGGGCCGCCGGGACAGGGAGGCACGGGGAGCTGTTTTTT,CASRAAGTGRHGELFF
many,TRBV29-1,TRBD1,14,TRBJ2-7,TGCAGCGCAACTTCCGGGACAGGGAACTACGAGCAGTACTTC,CSATSGTGNYEQYF
NA,TRBV2,NA,13,TRBJ2-6,TGTGCCCGACAAGAGAGCGGGGCCAACGTCCTGACTTTC,CARQESGANVLTF
NA,TRBV7-3,TRBD2,13,TRBJ2-1,TGTGCCAGCAGCAACAGCGGGGGGGGCGAGCAGTTCTTC,CASSNSGGGEQFF
once,TRBV21-1,NA,17,TRBJ1-4,TGTGCCAGCAGCAAGCCGGGACAGGGGGATCTGAGTGAAAAACTGTTTTTT,CASSKPGQGDLSEKLFF
NA,TRBV4-1,NA,14,TRBJ2-5,TGCGCCAGCAGCCAACAGGGATCAGGAGAGACCCAGTACTTC,CASSQQGSGETQYF
NA,TRBV28,TRBD1,17,TRBJ1-2,TGTGCCAGCAGTTCCCCCGGACAGGGCTTGGACCTCTATGGCTACACCTTC,CASSSPGQGLDLYGYTF
NA,TRBV7-9,NA,16,TRBJ1-2,TGTGCCAGCAGCTTAGCTGGAGGGGCGTTCAACTATGGCTACACCTTC,CASSLAGGAFNYGYTF
NA,TRBV7-2,NA,15,TRBJ2-3,TGTGCCAGCAGCTCACCAGGGGGGTCGGGAGATACGCAGTATTTT,CASSSPGGSGDTQYF
NA,TRBV7-2,NA,13,TRBJ2-2,TGTGCCAGCAGCTCCCCGGTCCCCGGGGAGCTGTTTTTT,CASSSPVPGELFF
NA,TRBV6-1,NA,13,TRBJ1-6,TGTGCCAGCAGTGAAGTTGCGATTTCACCCCTCCACTTT,CASSEVAISPLHF
NA,TRBV6-4,NA,15,TRBJ2-3,TGTGCCAGCAGTGAAATCGGGGGAGACACAGATACGCAGTATTTT,CASSEIGGDTDTQYF
NA,TRBV19,NA,14,TRBJ1-5,TGTGCCAGTAGTATAATAGAGAACAATCAGCCCCAGCATTTT,CASSIIENNQPQHF
NA,TRBV30,TRBD2,16,TRBJ2-5,TGTGCCTGGAGGAGGCTAGCGGGGCATCTTCAAGAGACCCAGTACTTC,CAWRRLAGHLQETQYF
NA,TRBV30,NA,11,TRBJ2-7,TGTGCCTGGAGAGAGAGAGGCGAGCAGTACTTC,CAWRERGEQYF
medium-sized,TRBV2,NA,13,TRBJ2-7,TGTGCCAGCAAGGTTGGCGGGGAAGTCGAGCAGTACTTC,CASKVGGEVEQYF
NA,TRBV6-1,TRBD1,14,TRBJ1-2,TGTGCCAGCAATCTGGACAGGGGGAGCTATGGCTACACCTTC,CASNLDRGSYGYTF
NA,TRBV9,TRBD1,15,TRBJ2-3,TGTGCCAGCAGCCCAGGACAGGGGAGCACAGATACGCAGTATTTT,CASSPGQGSTDTQYF
NA,TRBV10-3,NA,13,TRBJ2-1,TGTGCCATCACTGCTAACTCCTACAATGAGCAGTTCTTC,CAITANSYNEQFF
NA,TRBV30,TRBD1,11,TRBJ1-3,TGTGCCTGGAGGCCTGGACAGGCCCTATATTTT,CAWRPGQALYF
NA,TRBV11-2,TRBD1,13,TRBJ1-2,TGTGCCAGCAGCTGGGGGACAGGGTTTGGCTACACCTTC,CASSWGTGFGYTF
NA,TRBV19,NA,12,TRBJ2-7,TGTGCCAGCTCCCCGGACAGCTACGAGCAGTACTTC,CASSPDSYEQYF
few,TRBV10-1,NA,14,TRBJ2-1,TGCGCCAGCAGTGAGTATTGGACAGCCTTCTTGGAGTTCTTC,CASSEYWTAFLEFF
NA,TRBV5-1,NA,13,TRBJ1-2,TGCGCCAGCAGCTTGGGATCAGGGTATGACTACACCTTC,CASSLGSGYDYTF
NA,TRBV15,NA,13,TRBJ2-6,TGTGCCACCACTAACTACGGGGCCAACGTCCTGACTTTC,CATTNYGANVLTF
NA,TRBV7-9,TRBD1,15,TRBJ2-1,TGTGCCAGCAGCTTAGTCACAGGGGGTTTGGATGAGCAGTTCTTC,CASSLVTGGLDEQFF
NA,TRBV30,NA,13,TRBJ1-5,TGTGCCTGGAGTAGGCGGGCCGATCAGCCCCAGCATTTT,CAWSRRADQPQHF
NA,TRBV6-1,TRBD1,15,TRBJ1-5,TGTGCCAGCAGTGAGAGACAGGGGCAACTGGGGCCCCAGCATTTT,CASSERQGQLGPQHF
NA,TRBV5-6,NA,12,TRBJ2-7,TGTGCCAGCAGCTTGGCATCCTACGAGCAGTACTTC,CASSLASYEQYF
NA,TRBV7-9,NA,13,TRBJ2-7,TGTGCCAGCAGCCAACAGGTCTCCTACGAGCAGTACTTC,CASSQQVSYEQYF
once,TRBV6-1,NA,15,TRBJ2-1,TGTGCCAGCAGTGAGGAGGGGGCACCCTACAATGAGCAGTTCTTC,CASSEEGAPYNEQFF
NA,TRBV4-3,NA,15,TRBJ1-3,TGCGCCAGCAGCCAAGATACTTTCCCTGGAAACACCATATATTTT,CASSQDTFPGNTIYF
NA,TRBV25-1,NA,16,TRBJ2-5,TGTGCCAGCAGTGAATTTCTGGGCAGGGACCAAGAGACCCAGTACTTC,CASSEFLGRDQETQYF
NA,TRBV7-2,TRBD2,14,TRBJ2-7,TGTGCCAGCAGCTCTTTAGCGGGGCCCTACGAGCAGTACTTC,CASSSLAGPYEQYF
NA,TRBV11-2,NA,16,TRBJ2-7,TGTGCCAGCAGCTCCGCAACACTTTCAGGGAACTACGAGCAGTACTTC,CASSSATLSGNYEQYF
NA,TRBV6-5,TRBD2,15,TRBJ2-1,TGTGCCAGCAGTACCTTAGCGGGGGGCTACAATGAGCAGTTCTTC,CASSTLAGGYNEQFF
NA,TRBV7-6,NA,14,TRBJ1-3,TGTGCCAGCAGCTTAGGGCAGGGAAAAAACACCATATATTTT,CASSLGQGKNTIYF
few,TRBV9,NA,16,TRBJ2-1,TGTGCCAGCAGCCCAGGGGGGCGGGGGGAATTGTATGAGCAGTTCTTC,CASSPGGRGELYEQFF
NA,TRBV11-2,NA,16,TRBJ2-2,TGTGCCAGCAGCTTAGCCCTATCGACAGTCACCGGGGAGCTGTTTTTT,CASSLALSTVTGELFF